The rows below give T cell receptor beta chains drawn from one sample of a study of blood T cell repertoires in COVID-19. Assay: immunoSEQ multiplex PCR; the TCRdb copy retains only in-frame clones and omits some. Of about 80,000 clones listed, about four fifths are singletons. Sequencing input: peripheral blood. These receptors were taken from a human donor in a cohort sampled during active COVID-19. Each CDR3 is given with its conserved first and last residue. Fields, in order: J gene, V gene, clone size, D gene, CDR3 protein, CDR3 DNA. D genes are given only for firm matches. Some rows mark clone size as missing; the rest say once, few, many or name a class of expanded clone.

TRBJ2-7	TRBV23-1	NA	NA	CAGLLGRWQYF	TGCGCCGGATTACTCGGCAGGTGGCAGTACTTC
TRBJ2-1	TRBV9	NA	NA	CASSASGSYNEQFF	TGTGCCAGCAGCGCCTCAGGCTCCTACAATGAGCAGTTCTTC
TRBJ2-7	TRBV18	NA	TRBD1	CASSPARDRGHEQYF	TGTGCCAGCTCACCGGCCCGGGACAGGGGGCACGAGCAGTACTTC
TRBJ2-2	TRBV19	NA	TRBD2	CASSIRDYDTGELFF	TGTGCCAGTAGTATTCGGGACTATGACACCGGGGAGCTGTTTTTT
TRBJ2-1	TRBV4-2	once	TRBD1	CASSLADRGHEQFF	TGTGCCAGCAGCCTCGCGGACAGGGGCCATGAGCAGTTCTTC
TRBJ1-1	TRBV29-1	once	TRBD1	CSVRTGRAEAFF	TGCAGCGTCCGGACAGGTCGCGCTGAAGCTTTCTTT
TRBJ2-1	TRBV28	NA	NA	CASREQGSRQFF	TGTGCCAGCAGGGAACAGGGTTCAAGACAGTTCTTC
TRBJ2-3	TRBV7-9	once	TRBD1	CASSDGTAHTQYF	TGTGCCAGCAGCGACGGGACAGCTCATACGCAGTATTTT
TRBJ2-1	TRBV6-2/TRBV6-3	NA	NA	CASSYVTGLAYNEQFF	TGTGCCAGCAGTTACGTTACGGGACTGGCCTACAATGAGCAGTTCTTC
TRBJ1-2	TRBV29-1	NA	NA	CSVDRNYGYTF	TGCAGCGTTGATCGTAACTATGGCTACACCTTC
TRBJ1-3	TRBV11-2	NA	NA	CASSLVGTIYF	TGTGCCAGCAGCTTAGTCGGCACCATATATTTT
TRBJ1-4	TRBV11-2	NA	TRBD1	CASSSTPDRAYEKLFF	TGTGCCAGCAGCTCCACTCCCGACAGGGCGTATGAAAAACTGTTTTTT
TRBJ2-3	TRBV5-4	NA	NA	CASSRFEDTQYF	TGTGCCAGCAGCCGGTTCGAGGATACGCAGTATTTT
TRBJ2-2	TRBV9	NA	NA	CASGLPGELFF	TGTGCCAGTGGTCTACCCGGGGAGCTGTTTTTT
TRBJ1-1	TRBV19	NA	NA	CASSFGNTEAFF	TGTGCCAGTAGTTTCGGTAACACTGAAGCTTTCTTT
TRBJ2-1	TRBV27	NA	NA	CASSNIPLGVYNEQFF	TGTGCCAGCAGCAACATCCCCCTAGGGGTTTACAATGAGCAGTTCTTC
TRBJ1-4	TRBV9	NA	TRBD1	CASSTRDRRGEKLFF	TGTGCCAGCAGCACTCGGGACAGGCGGGGGGAAAAACTGTTTTTT
TRBJ2-3	TRBV5-6	NA	NA	CASSSGLDTQYF	TGTGCCAGCAGCTCCGGGTTAGATACGCAGTATTTT
TRBJ2-3	TRBV10-2	once	NA	CASSDDRTDTQYF	TGCGCCAGCAGTGACGACAGGACAGATACGCAGTATTTT
TRBJ1-1	TRBV25-1	once	NA	CASSEYFTGQNTEAFF	TGTGCCAGCAGTGAATATTTTACGGGACAGAACACTGAAGCTTTCTTT
TRBJ1-4	TRBV19	NA	TRBD1	CASSIEHLPRGEKLFF	TGTGCCAGTAGTATTGAACACCTACCCAGGGGGGAAAAACTGTTTTTT
TRBJ1-2	TRBV5-4	NA	TRBD1	CASSYSRDRGAGYTF	TGTGCCAGCAGCTACAGCCGGGACAGGGGGGCGGGCTACACCTTC
TRBJ1-2	TRBV4-1	NA	NA	CASSQRAGNYGYTF	TGCGCCAGCAGCCAACGAGCAGGGAACTATGGCTACACCTTC
TRBJ2-1	TRBV7-2	NA	NA	CASSLVAPSGLDSYNEQFF	TGTGCCAGCAGCTTAGTAGCCCCTTCCGGATTAGATTCCTACAATGAGCAGTTCTTC
TRBJ2-5	TRBV9	NA	TRBD1	CASSVNRGEETQYF	TGTGCCAGCAGCGTAAACAGGGGGGAAGAGACCCAGTACTTC
TRBJ2-5	TRBV24-1	NA	NA	CAAVRVWKETQYF	TGTGCCGCCGTCCGGGTATGGAAAGAGACCCAGTACTTC
TRBJ2-7	TRBV30	NA	TRBD2	CAWTGSGVYYEQYF	TGTGCCTGGACGGGTAGCGGGGTTTACTACGAGCAGTACTTC
TRBJ1-6	TRBV19	NA	TRBD1	CASRIQGNRSPLHF	TGTGCCAGTAGGATACAGGGGAACAGGTCACCCCTCCACTTT
TRBJ1-5	TRBV13	NA	NA	CASSFEGGRGRSNQPQHF	TGTGCCAGCAGCTTTGAAGGGGGGAGGGGAAGAAGCAATCAGCCCCAGCATTTT
TRBJ1-2	TRBV5-4	NA	NA	CASSLEDDHRVYGYTF	TGTGCCAGCAGCTTGGAGGATGACCACAGAGTCTATGGCTACACCTTC
TRBJ2-1	TRBV3-1/TRBV3-2	few	NA	CASSHPENEQFF	TGTGCCAGCAGCCACCCGGAGAATGAGCAGTTCTTC